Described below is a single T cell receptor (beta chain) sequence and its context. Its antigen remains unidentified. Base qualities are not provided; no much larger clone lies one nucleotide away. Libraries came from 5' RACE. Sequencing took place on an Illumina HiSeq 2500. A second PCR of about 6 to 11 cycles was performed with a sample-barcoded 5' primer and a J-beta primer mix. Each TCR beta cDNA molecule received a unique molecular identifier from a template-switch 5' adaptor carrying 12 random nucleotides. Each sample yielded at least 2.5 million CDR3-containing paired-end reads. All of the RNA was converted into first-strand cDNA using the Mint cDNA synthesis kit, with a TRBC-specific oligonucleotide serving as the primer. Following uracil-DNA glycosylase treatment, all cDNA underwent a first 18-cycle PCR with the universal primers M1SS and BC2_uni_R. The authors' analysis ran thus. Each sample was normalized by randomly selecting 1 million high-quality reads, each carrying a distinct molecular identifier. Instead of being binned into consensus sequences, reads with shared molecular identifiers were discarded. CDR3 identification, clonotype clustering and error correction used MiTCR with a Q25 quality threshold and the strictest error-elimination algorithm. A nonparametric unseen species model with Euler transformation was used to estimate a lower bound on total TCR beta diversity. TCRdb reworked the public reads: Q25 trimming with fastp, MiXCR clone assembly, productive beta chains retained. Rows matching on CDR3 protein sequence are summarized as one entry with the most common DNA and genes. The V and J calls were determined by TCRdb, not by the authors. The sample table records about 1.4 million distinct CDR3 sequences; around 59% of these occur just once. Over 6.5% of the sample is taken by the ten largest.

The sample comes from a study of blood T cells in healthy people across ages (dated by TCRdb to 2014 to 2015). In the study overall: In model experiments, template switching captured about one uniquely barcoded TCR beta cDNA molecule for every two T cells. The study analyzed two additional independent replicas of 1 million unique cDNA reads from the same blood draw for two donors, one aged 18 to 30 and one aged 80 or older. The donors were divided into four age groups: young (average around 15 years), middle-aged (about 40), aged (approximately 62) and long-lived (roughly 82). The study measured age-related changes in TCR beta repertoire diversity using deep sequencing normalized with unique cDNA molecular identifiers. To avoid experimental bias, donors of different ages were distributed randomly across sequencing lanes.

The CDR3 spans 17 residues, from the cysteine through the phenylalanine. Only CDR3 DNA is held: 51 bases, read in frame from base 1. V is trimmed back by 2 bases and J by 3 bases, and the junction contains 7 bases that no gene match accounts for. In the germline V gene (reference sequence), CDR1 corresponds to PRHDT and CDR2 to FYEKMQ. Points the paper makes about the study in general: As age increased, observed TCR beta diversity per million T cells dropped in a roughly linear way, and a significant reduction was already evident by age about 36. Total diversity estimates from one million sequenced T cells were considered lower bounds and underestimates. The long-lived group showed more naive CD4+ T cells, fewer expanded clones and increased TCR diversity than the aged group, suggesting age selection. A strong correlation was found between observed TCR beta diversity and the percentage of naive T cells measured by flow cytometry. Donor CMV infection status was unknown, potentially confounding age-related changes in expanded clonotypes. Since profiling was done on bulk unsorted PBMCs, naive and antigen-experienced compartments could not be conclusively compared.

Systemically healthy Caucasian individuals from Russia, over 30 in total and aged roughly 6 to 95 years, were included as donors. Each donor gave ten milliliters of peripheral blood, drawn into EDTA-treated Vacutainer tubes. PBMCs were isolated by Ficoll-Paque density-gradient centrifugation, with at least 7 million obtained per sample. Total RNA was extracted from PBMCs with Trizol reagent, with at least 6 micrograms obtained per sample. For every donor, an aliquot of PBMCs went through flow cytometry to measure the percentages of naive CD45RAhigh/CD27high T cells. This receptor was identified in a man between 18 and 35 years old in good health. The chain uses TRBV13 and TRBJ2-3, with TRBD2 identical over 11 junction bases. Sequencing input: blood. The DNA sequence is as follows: TGTGCCAGCAGCTTACTCTTTAGCGGGAGGGGTACAGATACGCAGTATTTT. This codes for CASSLLFSGRGTDTQYF.